This TCR beta chain originates from a study of cytomegalovirus exposure and HLA in healthy donors. Study context: A later analysis reported the same platform for the approximately 110 validation repertoires and the roughly 670 first-cohort repertoires.

Data came from immunoSEQ multiplex PCR; TCRdb stores just in-frame clones and leaves some out. This table has approximately 240,000 clones, 75% to 95% appearing once. The donors were in the roughly 110-subject validation cohort, distinct from the approximately 700-subject first cohort. This clone occurred a few times. Its antigen is undetermined. Trimming shortened V by 0 bases and J by 4 bases, and 10 bases separated the two germline ends. Germline-derived CDR1 and CDR2 are SGHRS and YFSETQ. This CDR3 has 14 amino acids. Regarding the study as a whole: Specificity of a few CMV-associated chains for CMV antigens was verified in vitro.

This receptor was identified in a woman between 18 and 30 years old in good health and CMV-seronegative. V usage is TRBV5-1 and J usage is TRBJ1-2; tentative D call: TRBD1 (6 bases). The sample taken for sequencing was PBMCs. The CDR3: CASSLEGDAYGYTF. The DNA of the CDR3 is TGCGCCAGCAGCTTGGAGGGGGATGCCTATGGCTACACCTTC.